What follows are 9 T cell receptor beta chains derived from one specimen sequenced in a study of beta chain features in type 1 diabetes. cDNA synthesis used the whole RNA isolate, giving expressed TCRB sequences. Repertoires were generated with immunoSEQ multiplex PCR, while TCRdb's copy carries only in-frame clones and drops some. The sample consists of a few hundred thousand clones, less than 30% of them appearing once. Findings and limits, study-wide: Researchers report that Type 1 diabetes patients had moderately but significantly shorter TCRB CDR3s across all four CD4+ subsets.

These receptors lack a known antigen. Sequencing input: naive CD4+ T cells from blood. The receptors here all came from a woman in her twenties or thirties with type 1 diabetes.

This chain's CDR3 is CATSRDKTGDDRKNIQYF. DNA of the CDR3: TGTGCCACCAGCAGAGATAAGACAGGGGACGACCGAAAAAACATTCAGTACTTC. The rearrangement links TRBV15 to TRBJ2-4, with 8 bases that match TRBD1. Germline lookup yields CDR1 LNHNV and CDR2 YYDKDF (reference sequence). V trimming: 0 bases; J trimming: 4 bases; junction bases outside the gene matches: 11. The CDR3 contains 18 residues.

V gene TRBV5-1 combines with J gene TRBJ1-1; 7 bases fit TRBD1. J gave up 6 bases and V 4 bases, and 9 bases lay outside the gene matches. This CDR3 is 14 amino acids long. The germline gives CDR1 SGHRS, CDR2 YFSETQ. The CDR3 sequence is CASSPDRAHAEAFF. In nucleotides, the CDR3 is TGCGCCAGCAGCCCAGACAGGGCCCACGCTGAAGCTTTCTTT.

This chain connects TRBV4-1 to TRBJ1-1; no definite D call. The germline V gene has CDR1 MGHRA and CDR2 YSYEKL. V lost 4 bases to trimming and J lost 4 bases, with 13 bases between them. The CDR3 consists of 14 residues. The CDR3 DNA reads TGCGCCAGCAGCCCCCCCCCAGGTCGCACTGAAGCTTTCTTT. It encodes CASSPPPGRTEAFF.

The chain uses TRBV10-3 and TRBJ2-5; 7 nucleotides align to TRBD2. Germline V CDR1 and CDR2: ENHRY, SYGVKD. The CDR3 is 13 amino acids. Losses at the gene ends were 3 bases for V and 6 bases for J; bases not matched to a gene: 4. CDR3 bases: TGTGCCATCAGTGACGGCGGGAGAAAGACCCAGTACTTC. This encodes CAISDGGRKTQYF.

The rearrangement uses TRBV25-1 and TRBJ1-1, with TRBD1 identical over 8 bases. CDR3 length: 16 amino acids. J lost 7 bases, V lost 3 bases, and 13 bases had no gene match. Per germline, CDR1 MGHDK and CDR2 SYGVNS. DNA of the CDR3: TGTGCCAGCAGTGATGGGATACCGGGACAGGTATTTGAAGCTTTCTTT. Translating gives CASSDGIPGQVFEAFF.

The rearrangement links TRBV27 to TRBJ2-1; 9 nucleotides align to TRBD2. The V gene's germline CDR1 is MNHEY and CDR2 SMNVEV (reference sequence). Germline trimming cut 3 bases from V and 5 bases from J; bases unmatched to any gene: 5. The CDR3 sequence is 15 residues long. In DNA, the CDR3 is TGTGCCAGCAGTTTGGGCCTAGCGGGAAACAATGAGCAGTTCTTC. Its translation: CASSLGLAGNNEQFF.

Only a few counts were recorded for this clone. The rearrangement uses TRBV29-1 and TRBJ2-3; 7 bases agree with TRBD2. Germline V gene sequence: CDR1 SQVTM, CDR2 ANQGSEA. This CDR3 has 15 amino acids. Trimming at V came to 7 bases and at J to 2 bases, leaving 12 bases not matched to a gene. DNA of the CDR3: TGCAGCGCGGGAAGGACTAGTGGCTTCACAGATACGCAGTATTTT. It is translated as CSAGRTSGFTDTQYF.

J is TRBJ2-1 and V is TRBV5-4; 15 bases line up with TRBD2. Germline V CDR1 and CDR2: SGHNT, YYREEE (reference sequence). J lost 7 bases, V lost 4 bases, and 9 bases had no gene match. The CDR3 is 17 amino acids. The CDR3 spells CASSPGLAGGNSNEQFF. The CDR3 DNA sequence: TGTGCCAGCAGCCCTGGACTAGCGGGAGGGAACTCGAATGAGCAGTTCTTC. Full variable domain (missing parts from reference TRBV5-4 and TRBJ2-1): ETGVTQSPTHLIKTRGQQVTLRCSSQSGHNTVSWYQQALGQGPQFIFQYYREEENGRGNFPPRFSGLQFPNYSSELNVNALELDDSALYLCASSPGLAGGNSNEQFFGPGTRLTVL.

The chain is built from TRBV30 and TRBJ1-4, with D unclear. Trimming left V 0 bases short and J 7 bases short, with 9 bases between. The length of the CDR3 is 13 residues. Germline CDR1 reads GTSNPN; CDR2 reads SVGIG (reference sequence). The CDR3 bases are TGTGCCTGGAGTGTAACTCTTGGTGAAAAACTGTTTTTT. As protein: CAWSVTLGEKLFF. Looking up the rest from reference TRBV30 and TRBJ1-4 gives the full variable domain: SQTIHQWPATLVQPVGSPLSLECTVEGTSNPNLYWYRQAAGRGLQLLFYSVGIGQISSEVPQNLSASRPQDRQFILSSKKLLLSDSGFYLCAWSVTLGEKLFFGSGTQLSVL.